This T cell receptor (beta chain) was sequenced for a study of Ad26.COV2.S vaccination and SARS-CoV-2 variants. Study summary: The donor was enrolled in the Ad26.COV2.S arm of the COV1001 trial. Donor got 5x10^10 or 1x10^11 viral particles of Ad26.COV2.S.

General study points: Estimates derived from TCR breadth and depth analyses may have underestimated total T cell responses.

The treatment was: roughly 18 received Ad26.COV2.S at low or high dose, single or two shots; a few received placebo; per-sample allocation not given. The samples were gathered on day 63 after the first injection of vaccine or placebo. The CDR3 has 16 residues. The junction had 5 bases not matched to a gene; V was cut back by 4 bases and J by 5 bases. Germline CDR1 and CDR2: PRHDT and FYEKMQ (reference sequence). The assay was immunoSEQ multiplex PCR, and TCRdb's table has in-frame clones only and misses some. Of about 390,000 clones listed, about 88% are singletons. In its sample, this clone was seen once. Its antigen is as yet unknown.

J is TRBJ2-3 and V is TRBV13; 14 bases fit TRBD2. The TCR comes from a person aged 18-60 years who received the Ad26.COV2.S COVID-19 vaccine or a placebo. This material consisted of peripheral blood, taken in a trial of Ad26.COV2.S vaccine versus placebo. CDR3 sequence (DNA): TGTGCCAGCAGCTCCGGACTAGCGGGGGGCGGAGATACGCAGTATTTT. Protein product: CASSSGLAGGGDTQYF.